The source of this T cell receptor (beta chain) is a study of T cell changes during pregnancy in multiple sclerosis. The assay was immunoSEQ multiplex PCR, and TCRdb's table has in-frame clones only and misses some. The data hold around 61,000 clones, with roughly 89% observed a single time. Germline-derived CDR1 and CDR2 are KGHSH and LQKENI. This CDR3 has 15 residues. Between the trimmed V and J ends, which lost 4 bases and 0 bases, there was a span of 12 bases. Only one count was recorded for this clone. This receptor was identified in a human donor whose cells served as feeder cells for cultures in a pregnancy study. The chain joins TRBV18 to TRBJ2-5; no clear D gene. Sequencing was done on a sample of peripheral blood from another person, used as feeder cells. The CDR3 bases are TGTGCCAGCTCACGCCTGTCAGACAACCAAGAGACCCAGTACTTC. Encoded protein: CASSRLSDNQETQYF.